The clone carrying this T cell receptor (beta chain) was seen a handful of times. Antigen unknown. Sorting with CD45RO/CCR7/CD25/CD127/CD95/CD27 yielded naive, central memory, regulatory and stem-like memory CD4+ cells. The record originates from a study of beta chain features in type 1 diabetes. The study's findings and limits: Naive, central memory and Treg TCRB repertoires appeared more alike in patients than in healthy donors. For type 1 diabetes patients, VDJ junctions showed fewer insertions and more deletions. High-TCR-expressing cells could be over-represented by cDNA sequencing. Within each of all four CD4+ subsets, Type 1 diabetes patients had TCRB CDR3s that were moderately but significantly shorter.

CDR1 is MGHDK and CDR2 is SYGVNS in the germline V gene. The CDR3 has 13 residues. The ends were cut back, 4 bases at V and 7 bases at J, with 14 bases in the middle. All of the isolated RNA was reverse transcribed, so expressed TCRB transcripts were sequenced. The assay was immunoSEQ multiplex PCR, and TCRdb's table has in-frame clones only and misses some. The sample carries about 160,000 clones, around 10% recorded once. Material: central memory CD4+ T cells from blood. The sequence came from a man younger than 45 with type 1 diabetes. J is TRBJ2-7 and V is TRBV25-1; tentative D call: TRBD2 (6 bases). The CDR3 spells CASSVSVGGEQYF. The CDR3 nucleotides are TGTGCCAGCAGTGTATCGGTGGGGGGTGAGCAGTACTTC.